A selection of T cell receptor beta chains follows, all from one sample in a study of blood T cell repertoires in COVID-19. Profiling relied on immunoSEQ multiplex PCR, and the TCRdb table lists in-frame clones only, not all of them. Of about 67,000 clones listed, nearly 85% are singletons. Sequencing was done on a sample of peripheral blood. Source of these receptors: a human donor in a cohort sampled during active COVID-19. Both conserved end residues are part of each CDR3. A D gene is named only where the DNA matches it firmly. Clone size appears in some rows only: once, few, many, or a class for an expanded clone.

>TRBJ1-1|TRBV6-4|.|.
TGTGCCAGCAGAGCCCAGGGGTCAATGAACACTGAAGCTTTCTTT
CASRAQGSMNTEAFF
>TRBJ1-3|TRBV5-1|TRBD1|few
TGCGCCAGCAGCTCGGTACCACAGGGGAGCTCTGGAAACACCATATATTTT
CASSSVPQGSSGNTIYF
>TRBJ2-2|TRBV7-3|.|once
TGTGCCAGCAGCTTAACGATGCGGGAAACCGGGGAGCTGTTTTTT
CASSLTMRETGELFF
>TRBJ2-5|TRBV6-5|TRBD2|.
TGTGCCAGCAGTTACCACAGGAGGGGAGGGTTGGAGACCCAGTACTTC
CASSYHRRGGLETQYF
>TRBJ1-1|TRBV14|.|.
TGTGCCAGCAGCCAGGGGACTCATTCGTCCACTGAAGCTTTCTTT
CASSQGTHSSTEAFF
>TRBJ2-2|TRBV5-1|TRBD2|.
TGCGCCAGCAGGCCGTACCGGGACTATAACACCGGGGAGCTGTTTTTT
CASRPYRDYNTGELFF
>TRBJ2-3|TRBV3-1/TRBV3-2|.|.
TGTGCCAGCAGCTTTATGGCGGCGGACACAGATACGCAGTATTTT
CASSFMAADTDTQYF
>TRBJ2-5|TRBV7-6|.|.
TGTGCCAGCAGCTTAGTTGAGGGAAGGGAGACCCAGTACTTC
CASSLVEGRETQYF
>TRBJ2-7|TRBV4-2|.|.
TGTGCCAGCAGCCAGAGGCAGCTCCTTGGCAACGAGCAGTACTTC
CASSQRQLLGNEQYF
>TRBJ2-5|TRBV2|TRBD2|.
TGTGCCAGCGTAAGCGGGGGGACCCAAGAGACCCAGTACTTC
CASVSGGTQETQYF
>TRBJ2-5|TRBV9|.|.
TGTGCCAGCAGCGTATCCCCCCTAGAGCCACAAGAGACCCAGTACTTC
CASSVSPLEPQETQYF
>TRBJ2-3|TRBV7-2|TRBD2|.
TGTGCCAGCTGCCAAGCGGGGGTAGGCGCAGATACGCAGTATTTT
CASCQAGVGADTQYF
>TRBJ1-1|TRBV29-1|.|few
TGCAGCGTTGATTGGAGGGGAGGTAAGACTGAAGCTTTCTTT
CSVDWRGGKTEAFF
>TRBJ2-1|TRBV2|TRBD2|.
TGTGCCAGCGGGACTAGCGGGATCAACAATGAGCAGTTCTTC
CASGTSGINNEQFF
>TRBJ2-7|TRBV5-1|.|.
TGCGCCAGCAGCTTGGGGGACACCTACGAGCAGTACTTC
CASSLGDTYEQYF
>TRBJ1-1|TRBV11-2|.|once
TGTGCCAGCAGCTCCGAGGGCGGGTATGAAGCTTTCTTT
CASSSEGGYEAFF
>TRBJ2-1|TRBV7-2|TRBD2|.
TGTGCCAGCAGGGAGACTAGCGGGGGCTCCTACAATGAGCAGTTCTTC
CASRETSGGSYNEQFF
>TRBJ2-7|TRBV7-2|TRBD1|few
TGTGCCAGCAGCTCGGTGAGACAGGGACCTTACGAGCAGTACTTC
CASSSVRQGPYEQYF
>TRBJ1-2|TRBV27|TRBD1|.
TGTGCCAGGCAACTACAGGGGTGTATCTATGGCTACACCTTC
CARQLQGCIYGYTF
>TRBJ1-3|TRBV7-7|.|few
TGTGCCAGCAGCTTAGATATGGGGCCCGGAAACACCATATATTTT
CASSLDMGPGNTIYF
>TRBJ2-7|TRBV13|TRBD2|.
TGTGCCAGCAGCCCTAGCGGGGATATCTACGAGCAGTACTTC
CASSPSGDIYEQYF
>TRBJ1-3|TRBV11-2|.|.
TGTGCCAGCAGCCCTGCGGGGGGTTACGGAAACACCATATATTTT
CASSPAGGYGNTIYF
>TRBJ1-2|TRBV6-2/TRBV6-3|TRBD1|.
TGTGCCAGCAGTATAACGCCGGGACAGGGAAGCTACACCTTC
CASSITPGQGSYTF
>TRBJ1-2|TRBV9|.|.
TGTGCCAGCAGCGTAGACGAGGGCAGGTACGGCTACACCTTC
CASSVDEGRYGYTF
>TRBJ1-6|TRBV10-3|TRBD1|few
TGTGCCATCAGTGCCAGAGACAGGGGATTGGGCTCACCCCTCCACTTT
CAISARDRGLGSPLHF
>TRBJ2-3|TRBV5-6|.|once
TGTGCCAGCAGCCTAAACAGGGGAGGTTCACCGGATACGCAGTATTTT
CASSLNRGGSPDTQYF
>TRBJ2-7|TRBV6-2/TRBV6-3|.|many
TGTGCCAGCAGCCAGTCTAACGAGCAGTACTTC
CASSQSNEQYF
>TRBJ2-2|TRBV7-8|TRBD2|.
TGTGCCAGCAGCCCCACGACTAGCGGGGCCACCGGGGAGCTGTTTTTT
CASSPTTSGATGELFF
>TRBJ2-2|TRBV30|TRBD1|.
TGTGCCTGGAGCCCTTGGGACAGCATCGGGTCCGGGGAGCTGTTTTTT
CAWSPWDSIGSGELFF
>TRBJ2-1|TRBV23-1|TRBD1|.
TGCGCCAGCAGTCAGCTAACAGGGGTACGGACCTACAATGAGCAGTTCTTC
CASSQLTGVRTYNEQFF
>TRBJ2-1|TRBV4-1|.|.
TGCGCCAGCAGCCAAGACCGGGGGACCGGGGGTGAGCAGTTCTTC
CASSQDRGTGGEQFF
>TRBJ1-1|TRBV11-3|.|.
TGTGCCAGCAGCCCCCGGGGGGCGGCTGAAGCTTTCTTT
CASSPRGAAEAFF
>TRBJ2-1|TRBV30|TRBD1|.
TGTGCCTATACCGGGACAGGCTACAATGAGCAGTTCTTC
CAYTGTGYNEQFF
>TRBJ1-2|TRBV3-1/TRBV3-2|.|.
TGTGCCAGCAGCAAGGGGCAAGATGGCTACACCTTC
CASSKGQDGYTF
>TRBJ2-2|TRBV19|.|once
TGTGCCAGTAGTTCCAGGGGTGGGACCGGGGAGCTGTTTTTT
CASSSRGGTGELFF
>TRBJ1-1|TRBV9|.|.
TGTGCCAGCAGCCCGACAGGTTTGAACACTGAAGCTTTCTTT
CASSPTGLNTEAFF
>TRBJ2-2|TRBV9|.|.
TGTGCCAGCAGCGTATTAGGGGCTTCGACCGGGGAGCTGTTTTTT
CASSVLGASTGELFF
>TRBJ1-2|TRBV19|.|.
TGTGCCAGTGTTCAACTCCCCTATGGCTACACCTTC
CASVQLPYGYTF
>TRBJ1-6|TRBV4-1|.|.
TGCGCCAGCAGCCAAGAATCGCTCAGGGGAGATAGTTCACCCCTCCACTTT
CASSQESLRGDSSPLHF
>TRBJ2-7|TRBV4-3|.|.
TGCGCCAGCAGCCAAGATAGGCGGTCCTACGAGCAGTACTTC
CASSQDRRSYEQYF
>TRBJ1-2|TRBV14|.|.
TGTGCCAGCAGCCAAAGTGGGAGTTGGGGCTACACCTTC
CASSQSGSWGYTF
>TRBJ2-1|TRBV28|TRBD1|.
TGTGCCAGCTCCATATTCGGGACAGGTCCTAACAATGAGCAGTTCTTC
CASSIFGTGPNNEQFF
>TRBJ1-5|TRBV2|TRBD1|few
TGTGCCAGTCGGGGACAGGGGAACCTATATAGCAATCAGCCCCAGCATTTT
CASRGQGNLYSNQPQHF
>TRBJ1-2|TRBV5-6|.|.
TGTGCCAGCAGCGACGTGGCAGGGGCTAACTATGGCTACACCTTC
CASSDVAGANYGYTF